A single sample gave rise to the 20 T cell receptor beta chains below, sequenced in a study of low-dose radiotherapy and immunotherapy resistance in tumors. With TRAV- and TRBV-specific primers, first-strand cDNA was made, covering the alpha and beta chains. The PCR that amplified TCRs ran for around 20 cycles, relying on a constant-region primer and a V-primer adapter. TCRdb ran MiXCR on the reads and lists one entry per CDR3 protein. The data show tens of thousands of distinct CDR3 sequences, with about a third seen just once and roughly 10% held by the top ten. The time point denotes: before trial treatment. The sequencing here drew on PBMCs, taken before treatment. These receptors all come from a female donor with ovarian cancer.

This clonotype has a count of ten or more. The rearrangement joins TRBV18 to TRBJ1-4, with D possibly TRBD1 on 6 matching bases. Germline lookup yields CDR1 KGHSH and CDR2 LQKENI. Trimming cost V 3 bases and J 7 bases, with 15 bases left between them. CDR3 length equals 15 residues. For the CDR3, the DNA is TGTGCCAGCTCACCTCCGGGGGGGCTCGGTGAAAAACTGTTTTTT. Amino acids: CASSPPGGLGEKLFF.

This clonotype was picked up one time. A much larger clone is a single base away; this may be a read error. J is TRBJ2-7 and V is TRBV28, with D possibly called TRBD1 or TRBD2 (6 bases each). From germline, CDR1 is MDHEN and CDR2 SYDVKM. V gave up 8 bases and J gave up 0 bases, with 26 bases separating them. This CDR3 spans 18 amino acids. CDR3 sequence (DNA): TGTGCCAGCGGCCCGACAGGTTACCGGGGGTCAATCTCCTACGAGCAGTACTTC. It specifies CASGPTGYRGSISYEQYF.

The chain has TRBV2 and TRBJ2-1; 8 nucleotides align to TRBD2. V dropped 3 bases and J dropped 0; count of bases not matched to a gene: 4. CDR3 length: 16 residues. Germline V gives CDR1 SNHLY, CDR2 FYNNEI. The DNA of the CDR3 is TGTGCCAGCAGTGATTTGAGCGGGAGCTCCTACAATGAGCAGTTCTTC. This encodes CASSDLSGSSYNEQFF.

As regards this clonotype: This sequence is one base from a far larger clone and is likely a read error. The rearrangement links TRBV6-1 to TRBJ2-1, with TRBD1 identical over 7 bases. With 5 bases clipped from V and 10 bases from J, the junction kept 14 bases outside the gene matches. The CDR3 is 15 amino acids. Per the germline V gene, CDR1 is MNHNS and CDR2 is SASEGT. CDR3 loop: CASSSPETGIDEQFF. The CDR3 DNA is TGTGCCAGCAGTTCTCCGGAGACAGGGATCGACGAGCAGTTCTTC.

This clonotype was detected a few times. A far bigger clonotype differs at one base, so this is likely a read error. The chain recombines TRBV20-1 with TRBJ2-7; maybe TRBD2 (6 bases). CDR1 is DFQATT and CDR2 is SNEGSKA in the germline V gene (reference sequence). Between the trimmed V and J ends, which lost 4 bases and 7 bases, there was a span of 29 bases. This CDR3 region has 17 residues. The CDR3 sequence: CSATYPGLTGVNNEQYF. CDR3 DNA sequence: TGCAGTGCTACCTACCCGGGTCTAACGGGAGTTAACAATGAGCAGTACTTC.

This clonotype was recorded many times. The rearrangement links TRBV6-1 to TRBJ1-2; unclear D gene. Germline-derived CDR1 and CDR2 are MNHNS and SASEGT. Trimming pared 2 bases from V and 3 bases from J, leaving 4 bases between. The CDR3 runs 12 residues. The CDR3 spells CASSERHYGYTF. The CDR3 nucleotides read TGTGCCAGCAGTGAACGGCACTATGGCTACACCTTC.

In this sample, this clonotype turned up many times. The chain carries TRBV3-1 and TRBJ2-1; the D is unclear. CDR1 and CDR2 (germline): LGHDT, YNNKEL (reference sequence). Trimming shortened V by 3 bases and J by 6 bases, and 3 bases separated the two germline ends. CDR3 size: 11 residues. CDR3 DNA sequence: TGTGCCAGCAGCCATTTCAATGAGCAGTTCTTC. Residues: CASSHFNEQFF.

As concerns this clonotype: Its ends do not fully match the called genes, so a read error is possible. The chain is built from TRBV10-2 and TRBJ2-5; D may be TRBD1 or TRBD2 (5 bases each). Germline CDR1 and CDR2: WSHSY and SAAADI. The CDR3 consists of 16 residues. The CDR3 DNA follows: TGTGCCAGCAGTTACTCGGGGCAGGGCTACCAAGAGACCCAGTACTTC. Translation: CASSYSGQGYQETQYF.

The chain combines TRBV19 with TRBJ2-5; D is uncertain. The CDR3 consists of 12 residues. In germline, CDR1 is LNHDA, CDR2 SQIVND (reference sequence). The V gene lost 6 bases and the J gene lost 5 bases, with 10 bases spanning the gap. CDR3 in DNA: TGTGCCAGTAGCCCGAGGAAGGAGACCCAGTACTTC. It yields the protein CASSPRKETQYF.

There are a few counts of this clonotype. The chain joins TRBV5-1 to TRBJ2-7; TRBD1 matches at 9 bases. CDR1 SGHRS and CDR2 YFSETQ come from the germline V gene. The ends lost 0 bases at V and 6 bases at J; junction bases unmatched: 10. This CDR3 region has 16 residues. CDR3 nucleotide sequence: TGCGCCAGCAGCTTGGCCCCGGGACAGGGAGATCGCGAGCAGTACTTC. Translating gives CASSLAPGQGDREQYF.

On this clonotype itself: A far more abundant clone sits one base away, making this likely a read error. The rearrangement uses TRBV5-3 and TRBJ1-1; D is undetermined. TRBV5-3 carries the ORF label, with uncertain function. The length of the CDR3 is 15 residues. With 8 bases removed from V and 1 base from J, the gap between germline ends came to 18 bases. The DNA for the CDR3 is TGTGCCAGCAGCCAGATGTCGGTCCCGAACACTGAAGCTTTCTTT. Amino acid sequence: CASSQMSVPNTEAFF.

This clonotype was found many times. The gene calls are TRBV6-2 or TRBV6-3 and TRBJ1-4, with D possibly being TRBD1 (5 bases). The germline CDR1 and CDR2 sequences are MNHEY and SVGEGT. With 9 bases removed from V and 13 bases from J, the gap between germline ends came to 18 bases. There are 12 residues in the CDR3. CDR3: CARHSRVAALFF. The DNA of the CDR3 is TGTGCCAGGCACAGCAGGGTTGCGGCACTGTTTTTT.

This clonotype was observed many times. The V gene is TRBV20-1, the J gene TRBJ1-2, with TRBD1 matching over 10 bases. Germline V gene data show CDR1 as DFQATT and CDR2 as SNEGSKA (reference sequence). Trimming cost V 0 bases and J 5 bases; bases outside gene matches: 6. The CDR3 has 15 amino acids. CDR3 sequence reads: CSARETGGQLYGYTF. DNA for the CDR3: TGCAGTGCTAGAGAGACAGGGGGCCAGTTGTATGGCTACACCTTC.

This clonotype was recorded many times. The DNA of the CDR3 is TGTGCCAGCAGCTCCCCCCGCCTCAACAATGAGCAGTTCTTC. It codes for CASSSPRLNNEQFF. J is TRBJ2-1 and V is TRBV11-2; D is undetermined. The germline V gene encodes CDR1 SGHAT and CDR2 FQNNGV. Trimming stripped 4 bases from V and 5 bases from J, with 12 bases between. The CDR3 has 14 residues. The whole variable domain, filled in from reference TRBV11-2 and TRBJ2-1, reads EAGVAQSPRYKIIEKRQSVAFWCNPISGHATLYWYQQILGQGPKLLIQFQNNGVVDDSQLPKDRFSAERLKGVDSTLKIQPAKLEDSAVYLCASSSPRLNNEQFFGPGTRLTVL.

A word on this clonotype: One end of the junction fails to match germline, which may point to a read error. The CDR3: CVSSMGQNSNQPQHF. As DNA, the CDR3 is TGTGTCAGTAGTATGGGACAGAATAGCAATCAGCCCCAGCATTTT. The V call is TRBV19, the J call TRBJ1-5; 7 nucleotides align to TRBD1. CDR1 LNHDA and CDR2 SQIVND come from the germline V gene (reference sequence). CDR3 length: 15 amino acids.

The chain links TRBV6-2 or TRBV6-3 to TRBJ1-2; D is uncertain. This CDR3 has 15 amino acids. Trimming shortened V by 0 bases and J by 1 base, and 9 bases separated the two germline ends. The V gene's germline CDR1 is MNHEY and CDR2 SVGEGT. CDR3 loop: CASSYSKGYNYGYTF. The CDR3 nucleotides are TGTGCCAGCAGTTACTCGAAAGGGTATAACTATGGCTACACCTTC.

On this clonotype: This sequence is one base from a far larger clone and is likely a read error. V gene TRBV3-1 combines with J gene TRBJ2-1, with 10 bases identical to TRBD2. CDR1 LGHDT and CDR2 YNNKEL come from the germline V gene (reference sequence). V gave up 5 bases and J gave up 13 bases; unmatched junction bases: 20. This CDR3 has 17 amino acids. The DNA for the CDR3 is TGTGCCAGCAGCACCCAAGAGGGACTAGCGATAGTGGAGACCCAGTTCTTC. Translated: CASSTQEGLAIVETQFF.

This clonotype showed up many times. CDR3 region: CATGRTEAFF. CDR3 nucleotide sequence: TGTGCCACCGGGAGGACTGAAGCTTTCTTT. The chain couples TRBV6-2 or TRBV6-3 to TRBJ1-1; D call uncertain. CDR1 is MNHEY and CDR2 is SVGEGT in the germline V gene. The V end was cut by 10 bases, the J end by 5 bases, with 8 bases between. The CDR3 covers 10 residues.

This clonotype was recorded many times. The rearrangement uses TRBV15 and TRBJ2-2; the D is unclear. V gave up 4 bases and J gave up 0 bases, with 6 bases separating them. The germline V gene encodes CDR1 LNHNV and CDR2 YYDKDF (reference sequence). CDR3 length: 14 amino acids. CDR3 nucleotide sequence: TGTGCCACCAGCAAGCCACCGAACACCGGGGAGCTGTTTTTT. This translates into CATSKPPNTGELFF.

Remarks on this clonotype: A read error may be the cause here, since a much bigger clone is one base away. V and J are TRBV7-2 and TRBJ2-5; weak D call: TRBD2 (7 bases). In germline, CDR1 is SGHTA, CDR2 FQGNSA. The length of the CDR3 is 13 residues. CDR3 amino acids: CAISGGGRETQYF. In DNA form, the CDR3 reads TGTGCCATCAGCGGCGGGGGCCGGGAGACCCAGTACTTC. The full variable domain, completed using reference TRBV7-2 and TRBJ2-5, is GAGVSQSPSNKVTEKGKDVELRCDPISGHTALYWYRQSLGQGLEFLIYFQGNSAPDKSGLPSDRFSAERTGGSVSTLTIQRTQQEDSAVYLCAISGGGRETQYFGPGTRLLVL.